This is a list of T cell receptor beta chains from one sample in a study of beta chain features in type 1 diabetes. Only in-frame clones appear in the TCRdb table, and some are missing; sequencing was by immunoSEQ multiplex PCR. Among under 450,000 clones listed, approximately 15% were seen once. The material sequenced was naive CD4+ T cells from blood. These receptors were collected from a man aged 25-45 years in good health. Each CDR3 is given with its conserved first and last residue. The order of the fields is D gene, V gene, J gene, CDR3 protein. A D gene is named only where the DNA matches it firmly.

TRBD1	TRBV7-2	TRBJ2-7	CASTHAQTGAYEQYF
TRBD1	TRBV19	TRBJ2-1	CASSVRQGGSYNEQFF
-	TRBV28	TRBJ2-5	CASSTRDFQETQYF
TRBD2	TRBV7-3	TRBJ2-3	CASSPLATSTDTQYF
-	TRBV18	TRBJ1-5	CASSSLAGVENQPQHF
-	TRBV23-1	TRBJ2-5	CASSQSLGPQETQYF
-	TRBV7-2	TRBJ2-1	CASSLVLARSHNEQFF
TRBD1	TRBV7-2	TRBJ2-5	CASSLGLAGGETQYF
TRBD2	TRBV7-9	TRBJ2-1	CASSFKTSSLAYNEQFF
TRBD2	TRBV5-4	TRBJ2-1	CASSDTGGSYNEQFF
-	TRBV19	TRBJ2-7	CASSVAFPAEQYF
-	TRBV19	TRBJ2-1	CASKTYNEQFF
TRBD2	TRBV5-1	TRBJ2-3	CASSPAGADTQYF
-	TRBV30	TRBJ1-5	CAWSRSGGNQPQHF
-	TRBV5-1	TRBJ2-5	CASSLVGVQETQYF
TRBD2	TRBV14	TRBJ2-1	CASSPIPSGRANEQFF
-	TRBV7-9	TRBJ2-1	CASSGTLEQFF